A selection of T cell receptor beta chains follows, all from one sample in a study of cytomegalovirus exposure and HLA in healthy donors. The table came from immunoSEQ multiplex PCR; TCRdb's copy has only in-frame clones and leaves some out. Seen here are 150,000 to 250,000 clones, around three quarters observed once, and the top ten hold 1.5% to 2%. Material: PBMCs. These receptors were obtained from a man younger than 40 in good health and CMV-seronegative. Both conserved end residues are part of each CDR3. Fields, in order: V gene, J gene, clone size, D gene, CDR3 protein, CDR3 DNA. A D gene is named only where the DNA matches it firmly. Not all rows give a size; the values are once, few, many and, for expanded clones, a class.

>TRBV6-5|TRBJ2-5|-|-
CASSYSSPGLVETQYF
TGTGCCAGCAGTTACTCATCCCCAGGGCTTGTGGAGACCCAGTACTTC
>TRBV10-1|TRBJ2-7|once|TRBD2
CASSTGLAGAYEQYF
TGCGCCAGCAGTACCGGACTAGCGGGAGCCTACGAGCAGTACTTC
>TRBV4-2|TRBJ1-1|-|-
CASSQDRMVFSTEAFF
TGTGCCAGCAGCCAAGATCGTATGGTATTTAGCACTGAAGCTTTCTTT
>TRBV9|TRBJ2-2|-|TRBD2
CASSAAAGATGELFF
TGTGCCAGCAGCGCCGCTGCGGGAGCCACCGGGGAGCTGTTTTTT
>TRBV7-5|TRBJ2-5|once|-
CARSFKSGRWQETQYF
TGTGCCAGAAGCTTTAAAAGCGGGAGGTGGCAAGAGACCCAGTACTTC
>TRBV5-4|TRBJ2-7|-|TRBD1
CASSLVQGAAYEQYF
TGTGCCAGCAGCTTGGTACAGGGGGCTGCCTACGAGCAGTACTTC
>TRBV6-6|TRBJ2-3|-|TRBD1
CASSKGTGTDTQYF
TGTGCCAGCAGTAAGGGGACAGGGACAGATACGCAGTATTTT
>TRBV7-6|TRBJ2-4|-|-
CASSLAGSADIQYF
TGTGCCAGCAGCTTAGCTGGGAGTGCGGACATTCAGTACTTC
>TRBV27|TRBJ1-5|-|-
CASSLRLLSNQPQHF
TGTGCCAGCAGTTTAAGACTCCTCAGCAATCAGCCCCAGCATTTT
>TRBV4-2|TRBJ2-7|few|TRBD2
CASSQEPSSGTEWEQYF
TGTGCCAGCAGCCAAGAACCCTCTAGCGGGACCGAGTGGGAGCAGTACTTC
>TRBV25-1|TRBJ2-5|few|TRBD2
CASTVRTSEETQYF
TGTGCCAGCACCGTGAGGACTAGCGAAGAGACCCAGTACTTC
>TRBV14|TRBJ2-7|-|TRBD1
CASSQGRGQGDSYEQYF
TGTGCCAGCAGCCAAGGGAGGGGACAGGGAGACTCCTACGAGCAGTACTTC
>TRBV6-4|TRBJ2-1|once|-
CASTDCGRFF
TGTGCCAGCACGGACTGCGGCAGGTTCTTC
>TRBV5-1|TRBJ2-7|few|TRBD1
CASSLGQAGKGYEQYF
TGCGCCAGCAGCTTAGGACAGGCCGGTAAGGGTTACGAGCAGTACTTC
>TRBV7-9|TRBJ2-3|-|TRBD2
CASSLRGAGGFDTQYF
TGTGCCAGCAGTCTAAGGGGAGCGGGAGGGTTTGATACGCAGTATTTT
>TRBV7-6|TRBJ2-1|-|TRBD2
CASSLKTSGSSYNEQFF
TGTGCCAGCAGCTTAAAGACTAGCGGAAGCTCCTACAATGAGCAGTTCTTC
>TRBV27|TRBJ2-1|-|-
CASSPLHSSYNEQFF
TGTGCCAGCAGTCCCCTTCACAGCTCCTACAATGAGCAGTTCTTC
>TRBV7-9|TRBJ1-1|few|-
CASSFQGSEAFF
TGTGCCAGCAGCTTCCAGGGTTCTGAAGCTTTCTTT
>TRBV4-1|TRBJ2-7|-|TRBD1
CASSQGTGQGRYYEQYF
TGCGCCAGCAGCCAAGGGACCGGACAGGGAAGATATTACGAGCAGTACTTC
>TRBV7-2|TRBJ2-7|few|-
CASSPRSSHEQYF
TGTGCCAGCAGCCCCCGGTCTAGTCACGAGCAGTACTTC
>TRBV5-1|TRBJ2-2|-|TRBD2
CASSPGTSGRPNTGELFF
TGCGCCAGCAGCCCAGGGACTAGCGGGAGGCCGAACACCGGGGAGCTGTTTTTT
>TRBV7-2|TRBJ2-1|-|TRBD2
CASSPSFEAGEEQFF
TGTGCCAGCAGCCCATCATTCGAGGCGGGAGAGGAGCAGTTCTTC
>TRBV7-6|TRBJ2-7|-|TRBD2
CASSFGLAAGGAEQYF
TGTGCCAGCAGCTTCGGGTTAGCAGCGGGAGGAGCCGAGCAGTACTTC
>TRBV11-2|TRBJ1-4|-|-
CASSESGGLGKLFF
TGTGCCAGCAGCGAGTCGGGGGGGCTGGGAAAACTGTTTTTT
>TRBV7-8|TRBJ1-1|-|-
CASSLNPRLTEAFF
TGTGCCAGCAGCTTAAACCCTCGGTTGACTGAAGCTTTCTTT
>TRBV5-1|TRBJ2-7|once|-
CASSPGVNSNYEQYF
TGCGCCAGCAGCCCTGGTGTTAACTCGAACTACGAGCAGTACTTC
>TRBV19|TRBJ2-7|-|TRBD1
CASPIPGQGPYEQYF
TGTGCCAGTCCTATACCGGGACAGGGCCCCTACGAGCAGTACTTC
>TRBV25-1|TRBJ1-3|-|-
CASSGGSSHSGNTIYF
TGTGCCAGCAGTGGGGGCAGCAGCCACTCTGGAAACACCATATATTTT
>TRBV13|TRBJ2-7|-|TRBD2
CASSWGGSSYEQYF
TGTGCCAGCAGTTGGGGCGGGAGCTCCTACGAGCAGTACTTC
>TRBV9|TRBJ2-7|-|TRBD2
CASSVEGTRTSASHEQYF
TGTGCCAGCAGCGTAGAGGGGACGAGGACTAGCGCATCCCACGAGCAGTACTTC
>TRBV7-3|TRBJ2-2|once|TRBD1
CASRLQGSTGELFF
TGTGCCAGCAGACTACAGGGGTCCACCGGGGAGCTGTTTTTT
>TRBV5-4|TRBJ1-1|-|-
CASSGTGRATEAFF
TGTGCCAGCAGCGGAACAGGGAGGGCCACTGAAGCTTTCTTT
>TRBV7-3|TRBJ2-1|-|-
CASSLLGPTAGEQFF
TGTGCCAGCAGCTTACTGGGCCCAACGGCAGGTGAGCAGTTCTTC
>TRBV27|TRBJ2-1|few|TRBD1
CASSLFRGLVYNEQFF
TGTGCCAGCAGTTTATTCAGGGGGCTCGTCTACAATGAGCAGTTCTTC
>TRBV19|TRBJ2-7|-|-
CASSIVSGGYEQYF
TGTGCCAGTAGTATAGTCTCCGGGGGCTACGAGCAGTACTTC
>TRBV15|TRBJ1-4|-|TRBD1
CATSWGQGATNEKLFF
TGTGCCACCAGCTGGGGACAGGGGGCGACTAATGAAAAACTGTTTTTT
>TRBV11-2|TRBJ2-1|-|TRBD2
CASSSGGFFGEQFF
TGTGCCAGCAGCTCCGGGGGGTTCTTCGGTGAGCAGTTCTTC
>TRBV27|TRBJ1-2|-|-
CASSPRINYGYTF
TGTGCCAGCAGTCCCAGGATTAACTATGGCTACACCTTC
>TRBV19|TRBJ2-3|-|-
CATLQVSGTDTQYF
TGTGCCACACTACAGGTCTCTGGCACAGATACGCAGTATTTT
>TRBV5-1|TRBJ1-1|-|TRBD1
CASSFGGGNVNTEAFF
TGCGCCAGCAGCTTCGGAGGGGGCAATGTCAACACTGAAGCTTTCTTT
>TRBV18|TRBJ2-7|-|TRBD2
CASSPEAAGVGYEQYF
TGTGCCAGCTCACCAGAGGCCGCGGGAGTAGGATACGAGCAGTACTTC